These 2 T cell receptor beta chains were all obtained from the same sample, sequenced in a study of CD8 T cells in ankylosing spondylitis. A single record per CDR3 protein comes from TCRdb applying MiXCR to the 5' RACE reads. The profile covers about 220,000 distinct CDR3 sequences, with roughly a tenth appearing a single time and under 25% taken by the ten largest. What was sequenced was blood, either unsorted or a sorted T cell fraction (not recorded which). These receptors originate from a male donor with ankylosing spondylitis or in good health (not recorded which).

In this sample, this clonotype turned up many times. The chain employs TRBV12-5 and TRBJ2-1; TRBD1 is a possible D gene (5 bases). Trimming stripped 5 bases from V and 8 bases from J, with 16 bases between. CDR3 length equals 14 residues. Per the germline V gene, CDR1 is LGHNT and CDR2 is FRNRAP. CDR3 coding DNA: TGTGCTAGTGGTCTCTTCCAGGGTAACGATGAGCAGTTCTTC. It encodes CASGLFQGNDEQFF. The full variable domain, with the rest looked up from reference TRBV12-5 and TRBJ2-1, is DARVTQTPRHKVTEMGQEVTMRCQPILGHNTVFWYRQTMMQGLELLAYFRNRAPLDDSGMPKDRFSAEMPDATLATLKIQPSEPRDSAVYFCASGLFQGNDEQFFGPGTRLTVL.

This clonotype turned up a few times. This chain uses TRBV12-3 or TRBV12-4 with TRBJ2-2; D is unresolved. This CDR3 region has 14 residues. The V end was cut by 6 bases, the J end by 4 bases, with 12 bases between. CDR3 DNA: TGTGCCAGCAGCCCCCCTCGCGTCACCGGGGAGCTGTTTTTT. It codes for CASSPPRVTGELFF.